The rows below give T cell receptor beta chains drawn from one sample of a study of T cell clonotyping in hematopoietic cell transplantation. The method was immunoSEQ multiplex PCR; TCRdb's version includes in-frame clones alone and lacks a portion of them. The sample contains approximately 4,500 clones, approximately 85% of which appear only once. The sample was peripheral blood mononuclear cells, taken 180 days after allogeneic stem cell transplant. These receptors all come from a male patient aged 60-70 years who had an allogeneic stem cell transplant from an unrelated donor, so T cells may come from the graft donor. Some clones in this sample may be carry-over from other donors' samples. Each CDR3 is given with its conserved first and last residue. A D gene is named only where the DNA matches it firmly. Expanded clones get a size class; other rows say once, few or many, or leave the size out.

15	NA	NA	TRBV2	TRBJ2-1	CASSAERAEYNEQFF	TGTGCCAGCAGTGCGGAGCGGGCAGAATACAATGAGCAGTTCTTC
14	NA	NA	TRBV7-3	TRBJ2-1	CASSLSASDNEQFF	TGTGCCAGCAGCTTATCGGCTAGCGACAATGAGCAGTTCTTC
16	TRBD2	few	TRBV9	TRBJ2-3	CASSVEAGGPTDTQYF	TGTGCCAGCAGCGTAGAGGCGGGAGGCCCCACAGATACGCAGTATTTT
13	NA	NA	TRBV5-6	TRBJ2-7	CASSLYISYEQYF	TGTGCCAGCAGCTTGTACATCTCCTACGAGCAGTACTTC
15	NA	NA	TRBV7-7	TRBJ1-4	CASSPRDGRDEKLFF	TGTGCCAGCAGCCCCAGGGACGGCAGGGATGAAAAACTGTTTTTT
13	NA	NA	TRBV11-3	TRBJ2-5	CASSLRPGETQYF	TGTGCCAGCAGCCTAAGGCCTGGGGAGACCCAGTACTTC
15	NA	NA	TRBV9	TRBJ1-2	CASSVVGVSNYGYTF	TGTGCCAGCAGCGTAGTAGGGGTGAGTAACTATGGCTACACCTTC
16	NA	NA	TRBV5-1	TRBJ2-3	CASRKSGAFGTDTQYF	TGCGCCAGCAGGAAGAGTGGGGCATTTGGCACAGATACGCAGTATTTT
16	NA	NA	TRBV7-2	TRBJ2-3	CASSPRKSQYTDTQYF	TGTGCCAGCAGCCCGAGAAAGAGCCAATACACAGATACGCAGTATTTT
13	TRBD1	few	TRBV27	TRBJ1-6	CARGQGASSPLHF	TGTGCCAGGGGACAGGGGGCTTCTTCACCCCTCCACTTT
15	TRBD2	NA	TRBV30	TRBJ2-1	CAWISGSYQYNEQFF	TGTGCCTGGATAAGCGGGAGTTACCAATACAATGAGCAGTTCTTC
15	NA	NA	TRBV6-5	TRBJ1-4	CASSYKGWTNEKLFF	TGTGCCAGCAGTTACAAGGGGTGGACTAATGAAAAACTGTTTTTT